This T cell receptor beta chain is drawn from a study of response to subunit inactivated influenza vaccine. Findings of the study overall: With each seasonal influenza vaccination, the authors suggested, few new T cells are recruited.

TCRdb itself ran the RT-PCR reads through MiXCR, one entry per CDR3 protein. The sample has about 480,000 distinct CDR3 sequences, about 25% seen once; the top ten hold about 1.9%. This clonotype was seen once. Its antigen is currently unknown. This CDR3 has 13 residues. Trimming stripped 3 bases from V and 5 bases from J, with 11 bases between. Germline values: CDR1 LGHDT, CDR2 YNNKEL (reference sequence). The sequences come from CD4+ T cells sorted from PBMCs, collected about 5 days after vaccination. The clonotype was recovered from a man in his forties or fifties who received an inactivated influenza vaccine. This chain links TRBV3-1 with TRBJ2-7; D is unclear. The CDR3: CASSQVWGHEQYF. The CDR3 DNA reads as TGTGCCAGCAGCCAGGTCTGGGGTCACGAGCAGTACTTC.